This T cell receptor (beta chain) was retrieved from a study of cytomegalovirus exposure and HLA in healthy donors. Trimming cost V 6 bases and J 6 bases; bases outside gene matches: 11. CDR3 size: 16 residues. Per the germline V gene, CDR1 is SGHNT and CDR2 is YENEEA. The PCR used 60 Vbeta and 13 Jbeta primers. Only in-frame clones appear in the TCRdb table, and some are missing; sequencing was by immunoSEQ multiplex PCR. Its listing shows roughly 120,000 clones. Study findings and constraints: Some TCR beta chains (about 180 of them) were listed as cytomegalovirus-associated. Reportedly, diagnosis of cytomegalovirus status by the classifier showed high specificity and sensitivity. Presence/absence analyses assumed roughly uniform sequencing depth across donors, which may not hold. In a later analysis, at a false discovery rate of 0.05, roughly 16,000 TCR beta sequences matched HLA alleles.

Notes on this clone: The antigen is not known.

The origin of this receptor is a man aged 35-49 years in good health and CMV-seronegative. The chain employs TRBV11-3 and TRBJ2-7; 13 bases map to TRBD2. Material: PBMCs. The CDR3 sequence: CASSSPTRTSGSEQYF. In nucleotides, the CDR3 is TGTGCCAGCAGTTCCCCTACCAGGACTAGCGGGAGCGAGCAGTACTTC.